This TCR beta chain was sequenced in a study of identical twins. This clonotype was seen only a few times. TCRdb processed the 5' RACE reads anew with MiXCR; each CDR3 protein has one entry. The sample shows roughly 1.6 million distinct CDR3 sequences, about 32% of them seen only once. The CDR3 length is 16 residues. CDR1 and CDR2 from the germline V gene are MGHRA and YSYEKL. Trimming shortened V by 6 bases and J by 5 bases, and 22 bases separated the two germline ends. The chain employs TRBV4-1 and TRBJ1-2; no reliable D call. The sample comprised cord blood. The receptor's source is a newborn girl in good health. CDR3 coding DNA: TGCGCCAGCAGAGACCCACTAGCGGCACCATCGTATGGCTACACCTTC. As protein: CASRDPLAAPSYGYTF.